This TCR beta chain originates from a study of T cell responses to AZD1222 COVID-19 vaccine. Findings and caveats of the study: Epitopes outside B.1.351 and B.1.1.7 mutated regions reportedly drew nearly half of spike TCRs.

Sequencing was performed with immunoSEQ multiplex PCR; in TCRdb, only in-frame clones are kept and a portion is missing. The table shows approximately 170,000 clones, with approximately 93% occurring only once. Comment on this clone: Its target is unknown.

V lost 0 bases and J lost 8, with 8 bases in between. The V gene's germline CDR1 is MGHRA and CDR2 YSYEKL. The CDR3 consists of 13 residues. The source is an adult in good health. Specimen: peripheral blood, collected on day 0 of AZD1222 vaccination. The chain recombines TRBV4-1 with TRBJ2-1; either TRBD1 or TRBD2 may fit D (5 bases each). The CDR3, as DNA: TGCGCCAGCAGCCAAGAAGGGGACGATGAGCAGTTCTTC. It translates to CASSQEGDDEQFF.